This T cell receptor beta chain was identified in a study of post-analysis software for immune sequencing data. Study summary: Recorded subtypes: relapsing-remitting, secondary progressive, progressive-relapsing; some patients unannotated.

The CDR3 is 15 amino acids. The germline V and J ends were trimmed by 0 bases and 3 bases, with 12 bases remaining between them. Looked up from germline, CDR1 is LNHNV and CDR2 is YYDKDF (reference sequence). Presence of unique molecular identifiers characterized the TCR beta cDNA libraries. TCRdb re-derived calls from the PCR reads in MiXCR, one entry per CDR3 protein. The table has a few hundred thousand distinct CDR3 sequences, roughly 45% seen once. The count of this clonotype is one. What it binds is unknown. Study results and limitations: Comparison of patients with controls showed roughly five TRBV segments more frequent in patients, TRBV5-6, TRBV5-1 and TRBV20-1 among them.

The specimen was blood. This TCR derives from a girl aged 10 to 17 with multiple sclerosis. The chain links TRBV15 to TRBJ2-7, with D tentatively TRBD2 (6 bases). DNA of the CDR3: TGTGCCACCAGCAGAGATCGACGGGAGATCTACGAGCAGTACTTC. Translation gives CATSRDRREIYEQYF. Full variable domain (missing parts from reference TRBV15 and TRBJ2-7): DAMVIQNPRYQVTQFGKPVTLSCSQTLNHNVMYWYQQKSSQAPKLLFHYYDKDFNNEADTPDNFQSRRPNTSFCFLDIRSPGLGDTAMYLCATSRDRREIYEQYFGPGTRLTVT.